This paragraph covers one T cell receptor (beta chain) sequence. Antigen unknown. The sample originates from a study of cytomegalovirus exposure and HLA in healthy donors. CDR1 and CDR2 (germline): MNHNS, SASEGT. This CDR3 is built from 14 residues. V lost 5 bases to trimming and J lost 4 bases; unmatched junction nucleotides: 6. The study, taken as a whole, reports: Rare TCR sequences dominated, though some public TCRs recurred in many donors. According to the study, 160 or so TCR beta chains were cytomegalovirus-associated.

A multiplex PCR was run with 60 Vbeta primers and 13 Jbeta primers. Method: immunoSEQ multiplex PCR; TCRdb's copy keeps in-frame clones and lacks some. The sample lists roughly 120,000 clones, 65% to 85% occurring once. The V call is TRBV6-1, the J call TRBJ2-7; 9 bases map to TRBD1. Sequencing was performed on PBMCs. The clonotype was recovered from a man in his fifties or sixties in good health and CMV-seronegative. CDR3 nucleotides: TGTGCCAGCAGTCGGGACAGGGACTTTTACGAGCAGTACTTC. Translation: CASSRDRDFYEQYF.